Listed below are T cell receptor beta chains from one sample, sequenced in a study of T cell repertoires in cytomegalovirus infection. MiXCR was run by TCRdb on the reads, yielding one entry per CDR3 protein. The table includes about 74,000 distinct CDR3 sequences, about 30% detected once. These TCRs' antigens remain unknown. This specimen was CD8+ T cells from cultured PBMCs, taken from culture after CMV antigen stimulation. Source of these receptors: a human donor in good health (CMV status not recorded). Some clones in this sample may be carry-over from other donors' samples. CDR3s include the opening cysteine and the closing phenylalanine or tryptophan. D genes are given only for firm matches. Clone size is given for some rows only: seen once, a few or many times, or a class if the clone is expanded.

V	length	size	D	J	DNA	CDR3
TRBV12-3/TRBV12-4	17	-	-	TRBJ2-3	TGTGCCAGCAGTTTAGGTGAATCAAAGGGGATCACAGATACGCAGTATTTT	CASSLGESKGITDTQYF
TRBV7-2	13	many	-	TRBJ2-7	TGTGCCAGCAGCCCTCCCGCAACCTACGAGCAGTACTTC	CASSPPATYEQYF
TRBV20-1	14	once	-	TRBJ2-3	TGCAGTGCTAGATGGGGGAGTGGGACAGATACGCAGTATTTT	CSARWGSGTDTQYF
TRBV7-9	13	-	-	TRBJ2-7	TGTGCCAGCAGCCATCCCGGCTTCTACGAGCAGTACTTC	CASSHPGFYEQYF
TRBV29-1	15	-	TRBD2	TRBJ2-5	TGCAGCGTTGACCCGCGGACTAGCGGGAGGGAGACCCAGTACTTC	CSVDPRTSGRETQYF
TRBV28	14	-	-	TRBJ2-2	TGTGCCAGCAGTATCCATCCGAACACCGGGGAGCTGTTTTTT	CASSIHPNTGELFF
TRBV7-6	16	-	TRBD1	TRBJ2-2	TGTGCCAGCAGCCACCGGGACAGGGTGAATGGCGGGGAGCTGTTTTTT	CASSHRDRVNGGELFF
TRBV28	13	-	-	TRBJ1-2	TGTGCCAGTACTCAGGGGACGTACTATGGCTACACCTTC	CASTQGTYYGYTF
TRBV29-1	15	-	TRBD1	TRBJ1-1	TGCAGCGTTGAAGGAAATACAGGGGCCGGCACTGAAGCTTTCTTT	CSVEGNTGAGTEAFF
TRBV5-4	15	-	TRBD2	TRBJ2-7	TGTGCCAGCAGCCCCACTAGCGGGAGTTTGGGGGAGCAGTACTTC	CASSPTSGSLGEQYF
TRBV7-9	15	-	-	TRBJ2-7	TGTGCCAGCACCCCCTTAGCGCAAGGCTCCTACGAGCAGTACTTC	CASTPLAQGSYEQYF
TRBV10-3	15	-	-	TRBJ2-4	TGTGCCATCAGTGATGGGGGACTAGCCAAAAACATTCAGTACTTC	CAISDGGLAKNIQYF
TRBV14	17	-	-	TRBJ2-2	TGTGCCAGCAGCCGAGACGACCGGGACAAGAACACCGGGGAGCTGTTTTTT	CASSRDDRDKNTGELFF
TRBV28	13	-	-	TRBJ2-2	TGTGCCAGCCGCGAAGAGGTCACCGGGGAGCTGTTTTTT	CASREEVTGELFF
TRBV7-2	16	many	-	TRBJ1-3	TGTGCCAGCAGCTATAGCTGGGCTGACTCTGGAAACACCATATATTTT	CASSYSWADSGNTIYF
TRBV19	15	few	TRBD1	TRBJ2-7	TGTGCCAGTAGTATCAAACCAGGGGGCATCGACGAGCAGTACTTC	CASSIKPGGIDEQYF
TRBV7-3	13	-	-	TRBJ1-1	TGTGCCAGCAGCCCCACGGGGGGGGGTGATGCTTTCTTT	CASSPTGGGDAFF
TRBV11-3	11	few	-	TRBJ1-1	TGTGCCAGCAGCTTAGACGACGAAGCTTTCTTT	CASSLDDEAFF
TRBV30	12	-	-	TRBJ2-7	TGTGCCTGGAGCATGACAGGGAGGGAGCAGTACTTC	CAWSMTGREQYF
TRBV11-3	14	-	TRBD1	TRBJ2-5	TGTGCCAGCAGCCACGGGACAGTTCAAGAGACCCAGTACTTC	CASSHGTVQETQYF
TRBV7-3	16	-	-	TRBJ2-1	TGTGCCAGCAGCTTGGGTTTCGGGTGGTCCTACAATGAGCAGTTCTTC	CASSLGFGWSYNEQFF
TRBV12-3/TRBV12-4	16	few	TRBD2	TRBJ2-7	TGTGCCAGCAGCCGTACCCCTACTAGCGGGAGTTACGAGCAGTACTTC	CASSRTPTSGSYEQYF
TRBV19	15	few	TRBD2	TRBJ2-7	TGTGCCAGTAGTATCGAAGCGGGAGGTGCCTACGAGCAGTACTTC	CASSIEAGGAYEQYF
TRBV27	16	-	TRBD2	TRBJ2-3	TGTGCCAGCAGTCCCCGGACTAGCGGGAGCTCAGATACGCAGTATTTT	CASSPRTSGSSDTQYF